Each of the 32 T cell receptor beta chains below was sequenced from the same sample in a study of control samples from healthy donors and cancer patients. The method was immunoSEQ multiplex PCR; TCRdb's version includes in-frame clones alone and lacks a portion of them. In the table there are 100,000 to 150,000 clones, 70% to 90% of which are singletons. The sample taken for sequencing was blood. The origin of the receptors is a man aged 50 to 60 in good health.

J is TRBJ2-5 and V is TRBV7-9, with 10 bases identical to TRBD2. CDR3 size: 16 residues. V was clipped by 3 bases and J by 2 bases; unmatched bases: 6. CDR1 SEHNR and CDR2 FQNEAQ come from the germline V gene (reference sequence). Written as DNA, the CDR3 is TGTGCCAGCAGCTTCCTAGCGGGGGCGGGTCAAGAGACCCAGTACTTC. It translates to CASSFLAGAGQETQYF.

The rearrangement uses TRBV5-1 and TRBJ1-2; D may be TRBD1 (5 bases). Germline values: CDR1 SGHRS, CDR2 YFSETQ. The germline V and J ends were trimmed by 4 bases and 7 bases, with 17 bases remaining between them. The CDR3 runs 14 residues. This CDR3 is CASSPRDSSGGYTF. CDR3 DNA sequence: TGCGCCAGCAGCCCCCGGGACTCATCCGGTGGCTACACCTTC.

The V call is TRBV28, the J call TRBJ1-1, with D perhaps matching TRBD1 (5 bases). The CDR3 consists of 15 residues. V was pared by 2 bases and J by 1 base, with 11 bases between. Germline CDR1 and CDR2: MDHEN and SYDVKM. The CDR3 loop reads CASSLVGQGNTEAFF. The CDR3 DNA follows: TGTGCCAGCAGTTTAGTAGGGCAGGGGAACACTGAAGCTTTCTTT.

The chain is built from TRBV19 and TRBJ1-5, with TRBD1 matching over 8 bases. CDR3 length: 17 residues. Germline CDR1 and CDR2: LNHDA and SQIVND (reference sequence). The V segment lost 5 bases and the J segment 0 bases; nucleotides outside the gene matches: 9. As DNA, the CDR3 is TGTGCCAGTAGTCGACAGGGGAGGGTAAATAGCAATCAGCCCCAGCATTTT. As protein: CASSRQGRVNSNQPQHF.

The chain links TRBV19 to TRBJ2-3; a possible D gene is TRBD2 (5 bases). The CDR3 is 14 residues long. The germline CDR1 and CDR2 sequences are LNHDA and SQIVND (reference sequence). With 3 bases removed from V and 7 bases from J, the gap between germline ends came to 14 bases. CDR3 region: CASSILWGENTQYF. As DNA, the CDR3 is TGTGCCAGTAGTATCTTGTGGGGAGAAAATACGCAGTATTTT.

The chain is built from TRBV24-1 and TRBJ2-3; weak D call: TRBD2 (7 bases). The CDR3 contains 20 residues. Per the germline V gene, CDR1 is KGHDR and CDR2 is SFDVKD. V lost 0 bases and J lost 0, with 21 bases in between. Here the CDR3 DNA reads TGTGCCACCAGTGATTTGAGGGGAGTAGGGGGGGCTCGGAGCACAGATACGCAGTATTTT. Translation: CATSDLRGVGGARSTDTQYF.

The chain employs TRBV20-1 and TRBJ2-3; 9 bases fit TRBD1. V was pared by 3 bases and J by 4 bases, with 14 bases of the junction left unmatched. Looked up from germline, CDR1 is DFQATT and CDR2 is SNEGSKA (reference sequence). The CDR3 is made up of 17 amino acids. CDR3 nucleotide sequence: TGCAGTGCTAGTTCCCAACACCGGGACAGGGTTTCAGATACGCAGTATTTT. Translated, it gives CSASSQHRDRVSDTQYF.

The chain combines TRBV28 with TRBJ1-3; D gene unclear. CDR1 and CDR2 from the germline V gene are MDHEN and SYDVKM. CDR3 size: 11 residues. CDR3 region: CASGSLGTIYF. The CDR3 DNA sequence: TGTGCTTCAGGCAGCTTAGGTACCATATATTTT.

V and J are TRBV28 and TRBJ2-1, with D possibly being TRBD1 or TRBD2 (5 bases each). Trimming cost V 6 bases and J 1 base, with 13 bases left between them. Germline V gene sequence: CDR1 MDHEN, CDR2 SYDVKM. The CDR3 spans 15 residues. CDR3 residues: CASSLWDESYNEQFF. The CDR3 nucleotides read TGTGCCAGCAGCCTTTGGGACGAGTCCTACAATGAGCAGTTCTTC.

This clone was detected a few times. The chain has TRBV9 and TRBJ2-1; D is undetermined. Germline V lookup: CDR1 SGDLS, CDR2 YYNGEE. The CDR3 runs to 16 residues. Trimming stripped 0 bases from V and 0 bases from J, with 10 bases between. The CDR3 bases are TGTGCCAGCAGCGTAGAACGGTACAGCTCCTACAATGAGCAGTTCTTC. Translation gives CASSVERYSSYNEQFF.

CDR3 sequence (DNA): TGTGCCAGCAGTTTTCTTCCCGATACCTACGAGCAGTACTTC. This translates into CASSFLPDTYEQYF. The rearrangement joins TRBV27 to TRBJ2-7; D remains unclear. Deletions cut 3 bases from V and 2 bases from J, with 11 bases between. Germline CDR1 is MNHEY and CDR2 is SMNVEV (reference sequence). This CDR3 contains 14 residues.

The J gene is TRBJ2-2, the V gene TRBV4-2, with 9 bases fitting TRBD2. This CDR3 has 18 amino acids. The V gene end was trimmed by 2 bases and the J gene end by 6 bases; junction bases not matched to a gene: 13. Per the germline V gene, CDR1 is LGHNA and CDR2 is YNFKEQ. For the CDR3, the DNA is TGTGCCAGCAGCCAATTGGTAGCGGGGGTAACCTCACCCGGGGAGCTGTTTTTT. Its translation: CASSQLVAGVTSPGELFF.

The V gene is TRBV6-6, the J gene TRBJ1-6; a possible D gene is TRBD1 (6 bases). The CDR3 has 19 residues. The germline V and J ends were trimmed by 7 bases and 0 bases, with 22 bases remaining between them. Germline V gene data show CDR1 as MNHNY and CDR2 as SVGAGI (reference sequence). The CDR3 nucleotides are TGTGCCAGCAATCGGGCGGACAGACGCCCAAGCTCCTATAATTCACCCCTCCACTTT. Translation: CASNRADRRPSSYNSPLHF.

CDR3 region: CASSSGLSDIDYGYTF. The CDR3 DNA sequence: TGTGCCAGCAGCTCAGGACTGTCTGACATCGACTATGGCTACACCTTC. The chain carries TRBV5-6 and TRBJ1-2; no reliable D call. CDR1 and CDR2 (germline): SGHDT, YYEEEE. Between the trimmed V and J ends, which lost 3 bases and 3 bases, there was a span of 18 bases. The CDR3 is 16 amino acids.

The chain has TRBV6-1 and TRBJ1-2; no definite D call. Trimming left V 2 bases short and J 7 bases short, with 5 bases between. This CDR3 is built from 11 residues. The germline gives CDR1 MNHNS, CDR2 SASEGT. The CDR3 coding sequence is TGTGCCAGCAGTGAAAGGTCTGGCTACACCTTC. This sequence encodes CASSERSGYTF.

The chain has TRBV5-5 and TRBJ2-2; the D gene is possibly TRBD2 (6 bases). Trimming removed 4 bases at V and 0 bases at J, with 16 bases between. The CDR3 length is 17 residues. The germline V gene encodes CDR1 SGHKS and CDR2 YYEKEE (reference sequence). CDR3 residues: CASSPNSGHANTGELFF. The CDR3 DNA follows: TGTGCCAGCAGCCCGAACAGCGGGCACGCGAACACCGGGGAGCTGTTTTTT.

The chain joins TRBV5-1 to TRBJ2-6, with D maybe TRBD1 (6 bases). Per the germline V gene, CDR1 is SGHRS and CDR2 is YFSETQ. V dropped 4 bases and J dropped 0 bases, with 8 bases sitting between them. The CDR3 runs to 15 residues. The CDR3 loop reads CASSPGHSGANVLTF. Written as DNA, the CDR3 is TGCGCCAGCAGCCCGGGACACTCTGGGGCCAACGTCCTGACTTTC.

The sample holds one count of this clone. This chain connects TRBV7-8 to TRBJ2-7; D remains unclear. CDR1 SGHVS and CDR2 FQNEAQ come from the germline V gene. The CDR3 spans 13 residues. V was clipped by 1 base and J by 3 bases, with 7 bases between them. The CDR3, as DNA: TGTGCCAGCAGCTTAGAGCTGAACTACGAGCAGTACTTC. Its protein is CASSLELNYEQYF.

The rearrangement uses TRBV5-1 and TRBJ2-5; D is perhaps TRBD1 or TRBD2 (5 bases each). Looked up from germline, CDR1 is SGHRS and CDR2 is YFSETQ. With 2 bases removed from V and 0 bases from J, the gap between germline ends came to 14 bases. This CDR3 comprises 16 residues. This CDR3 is CASSFRDPGYQETQYF. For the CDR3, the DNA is TGCGCCAGCAGCTTCCGGGACCCTGGGTACCAAGAGACCCAGTACTTC.

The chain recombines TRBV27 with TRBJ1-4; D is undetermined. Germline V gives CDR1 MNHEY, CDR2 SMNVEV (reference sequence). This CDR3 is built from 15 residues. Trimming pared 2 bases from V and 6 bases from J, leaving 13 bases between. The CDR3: CASSLAYRRDEKLFF. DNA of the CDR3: TGTGCCAGCAGTTTAGCCTATAGGAGAGATGAAAAACTGTTTTTT.

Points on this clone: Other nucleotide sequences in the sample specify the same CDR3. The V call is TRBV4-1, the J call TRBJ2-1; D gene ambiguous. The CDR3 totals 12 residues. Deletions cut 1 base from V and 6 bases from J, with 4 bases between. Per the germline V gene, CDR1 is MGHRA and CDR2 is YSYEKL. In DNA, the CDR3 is TGCGCCAGCAGCCAAGTGGGCAATGAGCAGTTCTTC. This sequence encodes CASSQVGNEQFF.

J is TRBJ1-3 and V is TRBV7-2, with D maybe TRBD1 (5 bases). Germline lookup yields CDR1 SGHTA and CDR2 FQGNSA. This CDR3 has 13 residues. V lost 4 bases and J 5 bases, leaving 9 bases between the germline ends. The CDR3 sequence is CASSYNRRNTIYF. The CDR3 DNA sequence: TGTGCCAGCAGCTACAACAGGAGAAACACCATATATTTT.

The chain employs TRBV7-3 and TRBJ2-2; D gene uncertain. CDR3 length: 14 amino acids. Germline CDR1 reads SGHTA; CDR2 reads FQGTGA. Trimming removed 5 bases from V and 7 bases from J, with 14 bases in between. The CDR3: CASSPLTWGGELFF. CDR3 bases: TGTGCCAGCAGCCCATTAACCTGGGGCGGGGAGCTGTTTTTT.

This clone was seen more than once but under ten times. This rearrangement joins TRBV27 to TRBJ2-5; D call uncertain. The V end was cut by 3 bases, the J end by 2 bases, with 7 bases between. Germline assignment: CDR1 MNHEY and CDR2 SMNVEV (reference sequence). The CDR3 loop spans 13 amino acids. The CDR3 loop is CASSFSTQETQYF. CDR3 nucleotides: TGTGCCAGCAGTTTCTCCACTCAAGAGACCCAGTACTTC.

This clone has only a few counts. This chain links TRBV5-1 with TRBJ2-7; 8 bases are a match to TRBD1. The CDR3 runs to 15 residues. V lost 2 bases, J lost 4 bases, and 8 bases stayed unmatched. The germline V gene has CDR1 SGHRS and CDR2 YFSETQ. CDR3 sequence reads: CASSLRGQGRYEQYF. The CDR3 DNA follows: TGCGCCAGCAGCTTAAGAGGACAGGGCAGGTACGAGCAGTACTTC.

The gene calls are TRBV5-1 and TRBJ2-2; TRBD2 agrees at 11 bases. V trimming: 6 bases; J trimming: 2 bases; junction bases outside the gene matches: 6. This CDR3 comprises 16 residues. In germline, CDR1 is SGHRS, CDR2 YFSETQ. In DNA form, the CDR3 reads TGCGCCAGCAAAGATAGCGGGGGGGCCAACACCGGGGAGCTGTTTTTT. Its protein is CASKDSGGANTGELFF.

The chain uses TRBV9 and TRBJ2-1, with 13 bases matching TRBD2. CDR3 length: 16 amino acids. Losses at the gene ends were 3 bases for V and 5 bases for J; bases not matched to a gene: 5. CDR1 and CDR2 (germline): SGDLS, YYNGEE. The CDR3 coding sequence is TGTGCCAGCAGCGGGAGAGGACTAGCGGGAGACAATGAGCAGTTCTTC. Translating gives CASSGRGLAGDNEQFF.

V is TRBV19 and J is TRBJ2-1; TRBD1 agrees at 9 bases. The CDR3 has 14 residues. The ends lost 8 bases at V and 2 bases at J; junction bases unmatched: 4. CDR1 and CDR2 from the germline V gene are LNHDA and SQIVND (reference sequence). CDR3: CASWDRAPYNEQFF. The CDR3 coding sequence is TGTGCCAGTTGGGACAGGGCACCCTACAATGAGCAGTTCTTC.

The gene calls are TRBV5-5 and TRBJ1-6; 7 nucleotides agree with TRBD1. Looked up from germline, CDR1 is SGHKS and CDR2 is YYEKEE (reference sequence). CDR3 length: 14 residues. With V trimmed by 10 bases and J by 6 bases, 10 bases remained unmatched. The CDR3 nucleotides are TGTGCCTCCCAACTACAGGGGACTAATTCACCCCTCCACTTT. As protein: CASQLQGTNSPLHF.

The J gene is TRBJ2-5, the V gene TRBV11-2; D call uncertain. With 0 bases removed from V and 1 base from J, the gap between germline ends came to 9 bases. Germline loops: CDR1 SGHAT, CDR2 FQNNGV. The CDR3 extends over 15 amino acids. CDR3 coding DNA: TGTGCCAGCAGCTTAGATCCAGCCCCCCAAGAGACCCAGTACTTC. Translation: CASSLDPAPQETQYF.

For the CDR3, the DNA is TGTGCCAGCAGTTTCGGCAGGGTGGCGAACACCGGGGAGCTGTTTTTT. This sequence encodes CASSFGRVANTGELFF. The chain employs TRBV28 and TRBJ2-2; D is perhaps TRBD1 (5 bases). Germline V gene sequence: CDR1 MDHEN, CDR2 SYDVKM. The V gene lost 3 bases and the J gene lost 0 bases, with 11 bases spanning the gap. The CDR3 length is 16 residues.

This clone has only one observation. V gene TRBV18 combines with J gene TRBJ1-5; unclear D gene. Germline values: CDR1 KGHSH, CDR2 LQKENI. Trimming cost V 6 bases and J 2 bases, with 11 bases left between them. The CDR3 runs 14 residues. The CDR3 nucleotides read TGTGCCAGCTCCGAAGAGAGCGGCAATCAGCCCCAGCATTTT. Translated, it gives CASSEESGNQPQHF.